This record covers a single TCR beta chain. Its antigen is currently unknown. This specimen belongs to a study of OX40 agonist ivuxolimab in advanced cancers. In the study overall: A mean age of approximately 60 years, range about 20 to 90, was recorded, and 80% to 90% were male. The eligibility criteria allowed prior anti-PD-1, anti-PD-L1 or anti-CTLA-4 therapy, and 30% to 40% had some. Study-level points and caveats: Some nonresponders likewise displayed low normalized T-cell clonal expansion.

The method was immunoSEQ multiplex PCR; TCRdb's version includes in-frame clones alone and lacks a portion of them. The data show approximately 48,000 clones, 85% to 90% seen once. The CDR3 loop spans 14 amino acids. The V gene end was trimmed by 4 bases and the J gene end by 4 bases; junction bases not matched to a gene: 4. Germline loops: CDR1 SGDLS, CDR2 YYNGEE. Sequencing was performed on CD4+ or CD8+ T cells sorted from blood, taken in a trial of the OX40 agonist ivuxolimab. The chain has TRBV9 and TRBJ2-3, with 9 bases matching TRBD2. The origin of this receptor is an adult with an advanced solid tumor such as melanoma, head and neck, liver or kidney cancer. The CDR3 DNA follows: TGTGCCAGCAGCTATAGCGGGAGTGCAGATACGCAGTATTTT. This gives the protein CASSYSGSADTQYF.